This T cell receptor (beta chain) stems from a study of cytomegalovirus exposure and HLA in healthy donors. PCR was performed using 60 Vbeta and 13 Jbeta primers. Profiled with immunoSEQ multiplex PCR; TCRdb holds only in-frame clones, not every one. The sample includes around 150,000 clones, about 82% seen only once; the top ten take roughly 7.7%. The V end lost 0 bases, the J end lost 8 bases, and 16 bases lay between the germline ends. Per germline, CDR1 LGHNT and CDR2 FRNRAP. The length of the CDR3 is 15 residues. This rearrangement joins TRBV12-5 to TRBJ1-2, with D maybe TRBD1 (5 bases). What was sequenced was PBMCs. This sequence was found in a woman in her twenties or thirties in good health and CMV-seropositive. CDR3 protein: CASGLVGGGKEGYTF. CDR3 coding DNA: TGTGCTAGTGGTTTGGTTGGTGGGGGGAAAGAGGGCTACACCTTC.